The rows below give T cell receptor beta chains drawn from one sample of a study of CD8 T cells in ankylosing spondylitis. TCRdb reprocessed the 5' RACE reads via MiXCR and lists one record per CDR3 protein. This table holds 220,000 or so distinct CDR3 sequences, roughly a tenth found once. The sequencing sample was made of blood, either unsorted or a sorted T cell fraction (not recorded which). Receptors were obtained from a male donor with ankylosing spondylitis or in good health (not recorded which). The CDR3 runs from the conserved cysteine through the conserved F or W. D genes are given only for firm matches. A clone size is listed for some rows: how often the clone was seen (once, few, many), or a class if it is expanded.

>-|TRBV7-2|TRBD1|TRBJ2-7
CASSTWDRAEQYF
TGTGCCAGCAGCACCTGGGACAGGGCCGAGCAGTACTTC
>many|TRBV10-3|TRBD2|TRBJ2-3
CAISESGGGADTQYF
TGTGCCATCAGTGAGTCCGGCGGGGGGGCAGATACGCAGTATTTT
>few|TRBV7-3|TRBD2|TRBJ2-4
CASSSSGGPYGGKNIQYF
TGTGCCAGCAGCTCGAGCGGGGGCCCCTACGGGGGCAAAAACATTCAGTACTTC
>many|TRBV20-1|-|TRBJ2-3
CSARRGGPFDTQYF
TGCAGTGCTAGAAGGGGGGGGCCCTTCGATACGCAGTATTTT
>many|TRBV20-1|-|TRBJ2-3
CSARDPNTDTQYF
TGCAGTGCTAGAGACCCTAACACAGATACGCAGTATTTT
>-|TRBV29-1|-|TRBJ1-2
CSVAGGDYGDTF
TGCAGCGTCGCGGGCGGGGACTATGGCGACACCTTC
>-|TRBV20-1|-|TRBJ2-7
CSARGAGGYEQYF
TGCAGTGCTAGAGGAGCCGGGGGCTACGAGCAGTACTTC
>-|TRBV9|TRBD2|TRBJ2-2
CASSAGLAGGTGELFF
TGTGCCAGCAGCGCGGGACTAGCTGGAGGCACCGGGGAGCTGTTTTTT
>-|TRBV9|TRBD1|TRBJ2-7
CASSLSVAGGTYEQYF
TGTGCCAGCAGCCTGTCCGTGGCAGGGGGTACCTACGAGCAGTACTTC
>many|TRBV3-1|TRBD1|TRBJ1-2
CASSQDLRDSLLGYGYTF
TGTGCCAGCAGCCAAGATCTTCGGGACAGCCTCCTTGGCTATGGCTACACCTTC
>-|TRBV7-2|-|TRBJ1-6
CASSTYRNPNSPLHF
TGTGCCAGCAGCACCTACAGAAACCCGAATTCACCCCTCCACTTT
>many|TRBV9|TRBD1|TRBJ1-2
CASSVGTGGANYGYTF
TGTGCCAGCAGCGTAGGGACAGGGGGCGCTAACTATGGCTACACCTTC
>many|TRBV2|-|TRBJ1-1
CASSGRDTAFF
TGTGCCAGCAGCGGACGGGACACCGCTTTCTTT
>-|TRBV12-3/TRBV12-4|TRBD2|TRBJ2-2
CASSFRAYLAGGLAENTGELFF
TGTGCCAGCAGTTTTCGGGCCTACCTAGCGGGGGGGCTAGCGGAGAACACCGGGGAGCTGTTTTTT
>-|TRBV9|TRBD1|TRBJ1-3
CASSVEDRMSSGNTIYF
TGTGCCAGCAGCGTAGAGGACAGGATGAGCTCTGGAAACACCATATATTTT
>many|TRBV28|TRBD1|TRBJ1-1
CASSFSLDRMDTEAFF
TGTGCCAGCAGTTTCTCCTTGGACAGGATGGACACTGAAGCTTTCTTT
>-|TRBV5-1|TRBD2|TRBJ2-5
CASSSGLAGGRETQYF
TGCGCCAGCAGCTCCGGACTAGCGGGGGGTCGGGAGACCCAGTACTTC
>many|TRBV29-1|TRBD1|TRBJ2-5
CSVEVAGRGYDQYF
TGCAGCGTTGAGGTTGCGGGCAGGGGGTATGACCAGTACTTC
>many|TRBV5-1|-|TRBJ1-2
CASSSDGLEAYGYTF
TGCGCCAGCAGCTCGGACGGACTAGAAGCCTATGGCTACACCTTC
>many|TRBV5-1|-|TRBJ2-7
CASRSNMHHEQYF
TGCGCCAGTCGGAGCAACATGCACCACGAGCAGTACTTC
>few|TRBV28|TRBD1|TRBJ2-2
CASSPRTGRGELFF
TGTGCCAGCAGTCCCCGGACAGGGAGGGGGGAGCTGTTTTTT
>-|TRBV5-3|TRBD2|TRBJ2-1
CARSSKDGTTSENNEQFF
TGTGCCAGAAGCTCCAAGGATGGGACTACCTCGGAGAACAATGAGCAGTTCTTC
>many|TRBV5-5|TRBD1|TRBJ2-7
CASSWGTGVYEQYF
TGTGCCAGCAGCTGGGGGACAGGGGTCTACGAGCAGTACTTC
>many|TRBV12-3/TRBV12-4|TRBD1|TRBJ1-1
CATSRRDRETEAFF
TGTGCCACATCTCGACGGGACAGAGAAACTGAAGCTTTCTTT
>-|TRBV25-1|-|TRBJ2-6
CASSDFRTGANVLTF
TGTGCCAGCAGTGATTTTAGGACTGGGGCCAACGTCCTGACTTTC
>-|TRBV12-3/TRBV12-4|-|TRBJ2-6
CASRARDTLSGANVLTF
TGTGCCAGCAGGGCCCGGGACACGCTATCTGGGGCCAACGTCCTGACTTTC
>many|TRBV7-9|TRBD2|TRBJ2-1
CASSLFLTGGGHNEQFF
TGTGCCAGCAGCTTATTTCTGACGGGGGGAGGACACAATGAGCAGTTCTTC
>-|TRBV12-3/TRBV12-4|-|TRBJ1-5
CASSLTFNQPQHF
TGTGCCAGCAGCTTAACTTTCAATCAGCCCCAGCATTTT
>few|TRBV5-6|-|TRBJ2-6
CASSLAQGTGANVLTF
TGTGCCAGCAGCTTGGCCCAGGGAACTGGGGCCAACGTCCTGACTTTC
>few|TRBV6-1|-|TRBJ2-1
CASSPVWDRNEQFF
TGTGCCAGCAGTCCCGTCTGGGACCGGAATGAGCAGTTCTTC
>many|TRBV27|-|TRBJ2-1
CASSFYGVEQFF
TGTGCCAGCAGTTTCTATGGCGTTGAGCAGTTCTTC
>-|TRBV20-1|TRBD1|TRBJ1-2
CSARPSDREGHGYTF
TGCAGTGCTAGACCGTCGGACAGGGAGGGGCATGGCTACACCTTC
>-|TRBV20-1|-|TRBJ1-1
CSAPLGQSAEFF
TGCAGTGCTCCCCTAGGACAGAGTGCGGAATTCTTT
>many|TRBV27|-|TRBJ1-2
CASSLWGGEENGYTF
TGTGCCAGCAGTTTATGGGGAGGGGAGGAGAATGGCTACACCTTC
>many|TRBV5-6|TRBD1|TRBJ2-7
CASRTGTGASYEQYF
TGTGCCAGCAGAACCGGGACAGGGGCCTCCTACGAGCAGTACTTC
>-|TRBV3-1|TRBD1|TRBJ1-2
CASSPRTGRGYTF
TGTGCCAGCAGCCCACGGACAGGGCGGGGCTACACCTTC
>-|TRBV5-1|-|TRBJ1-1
CASSTGRANTEAFF
TGCGCCAGCAGCACAGGACGGGCCAACACTGAAGCTTTCTTT
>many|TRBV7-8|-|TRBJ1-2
CASSLAHVTYGYTF
TGTGCCAGCAGCTTAGCGCACGTAACCTATGGCTACACCTTC
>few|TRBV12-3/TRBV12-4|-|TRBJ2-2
CASSLRAVSAGELFF
TGTGCCAGCAGTTTAAGGGCCGTGTCAGCCGGGGAGCTGTTTTTT
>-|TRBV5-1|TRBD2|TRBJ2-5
CTSSPGGTQETQYF
TGCACCAGCAGCCCGGGGGGAACTCAAGAGACCCAGTACTTC
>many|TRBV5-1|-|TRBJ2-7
CASSDSAYEQYF
TGCGCCAGCTCAGACAGTGCCTACGAGCAGTACTTC
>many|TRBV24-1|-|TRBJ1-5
CATSDHVYQPQHF
TGTGCCACCAGTGATCATGTTTATCAGCCCCAGCATTTT
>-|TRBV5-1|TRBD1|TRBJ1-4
CASSWDRGGEKLFF
TGCGCCAGCAGCTGGGACAGGGGAGGCGAAAAACTGTTTTTT
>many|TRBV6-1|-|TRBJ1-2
CASSETTGLVYGYTF
TGTGCCAGCAGTGAGACAACAGGGCTCGTCTATGGCTACACCTTC
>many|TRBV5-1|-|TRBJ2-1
CASSFGQTYNEQFF
TGCGCCAGCAGCTTTGGGCAGACATACAATGAGCAGTTCTTC
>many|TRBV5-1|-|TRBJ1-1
CASSLEGPNTEAFF
TGCGCCAGCAGCTTGGAGGGCCCGAACACTGAAGCTTTCTTT
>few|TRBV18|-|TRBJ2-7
CASSPDGPYEQYF
TGTGCCAGCTCCCCCGACGGACCCTACGAGCAGTACTTC
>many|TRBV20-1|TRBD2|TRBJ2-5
CSAQHLAGRETQYF
TGCAGTGCTCAACATCTAGCGGGTAGGGAGACCCAGTACTTC
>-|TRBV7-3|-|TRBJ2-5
CASSLLGGGETQYF
TGTGCCAGCAGCTTATTGGGGGGAGGAGAGACCCAGTACTTC
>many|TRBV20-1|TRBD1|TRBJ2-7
CSAKRDRGPGEQYF
TGCAGTGCAAAGAGAGACAGGGGGCCTGGGGAGCAGTACTTC
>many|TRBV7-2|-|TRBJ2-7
CASSLRTVTYEQYF
TGTGCCAGCAGCTTAAGGACAGTGACCTACGAGCAGTACTTC
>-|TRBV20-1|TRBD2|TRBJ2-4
CSAGLSGLAKNIQYF
TGCAGTGCTGGACTTAGCGGGTTAGCCAAAAACATTCAGTACTTC
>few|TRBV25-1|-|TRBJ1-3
CASSGKDTIYF
TGTGCCAGCAGTGGAAAAGACACCATATATTTT
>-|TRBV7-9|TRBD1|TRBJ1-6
CASSLGDSSSPLHF
TGTGCCAGCAGCTTAGGGGACAGCAGTTCACCCCTCCACTTT
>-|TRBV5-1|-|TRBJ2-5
CASSLVGGNIQETQYF
TGCGCCAGCAGCTTGGTAGGAGGAAACATCCAAGAGACCCAGTACTTC